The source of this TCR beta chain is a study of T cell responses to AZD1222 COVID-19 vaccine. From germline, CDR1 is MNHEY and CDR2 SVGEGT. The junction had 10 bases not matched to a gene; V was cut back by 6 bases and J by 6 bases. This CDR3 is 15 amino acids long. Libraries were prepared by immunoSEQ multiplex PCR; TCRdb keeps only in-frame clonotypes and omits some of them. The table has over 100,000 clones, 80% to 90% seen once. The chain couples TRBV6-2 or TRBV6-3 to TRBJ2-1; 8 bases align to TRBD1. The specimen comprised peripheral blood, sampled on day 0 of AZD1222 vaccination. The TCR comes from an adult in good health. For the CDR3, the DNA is TGTGCCAGCAGCAGCCACCCGACAGGGGTCAATGAGCAGTTCTTC. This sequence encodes CASSSHPTGVNEQFF.